The 8 T cell receptor beta chains below come from one sample, sequenced in a study of early T cells in non-severe SARS-CoV-2 infection. TCRdb re-called the 5' RACE reads through MiXCR, storing one row per CDR3 protein. Here the sample spans tens of thousands of distinct CDR3 sequences, about 7.7% being singletons. This sample comprised whole blood, obtained at baseline. The receptors originated from an adult who was a healthcare worker with PCR-confirmed SARS-CoV-2 infection or an uninfected control (not recorded which).

This chain links TRBV15 with TRBJ1-6; TRBD1 aligns across 8 bases. Per the germline V gene, CDR1 is LNHNV and CDR2 is YYDKDF (reference sequence). With 4 bases clipped from V and 8 bases from J, the junction kept 7 bases outside the gene matches. The CDR3 extends over 15 amino acids. CDR3 in amino acids: CATSIRDRRDSPLHF. The CDR3 nucleotides are TGTGCCACCAGCATCCGGGACAGGAGAGATTCACCCCTCCACTTT.

This clonotype was picked up a small number of times. The chain uses TRBV28 and TRBJ1-5, with 7 bases fitting TRBD1. The V gene end was trimmed by 6 bases and the J gene end by 1 base; junction bases not matched to a gene: 6. Germline V lookup: CDR1 MDHEN, CDR2 SYDVKM. The CDR3 covers 15 residues. CDR3 coding DNA: TGTGCCAGCAGCCTGGGACAGACCAGCAATCAGCCCCAGCATTTT. Protein sequence: CASSLGQTSNQPQHF.

This clonotype was observed at least ten times. The V and J genes are TRBV3-1 and TRBJ2-2; D not resolved. V was pared by 1 base and J by 4 bases, with 7 bases between. The CDR3 extends over 14 amino acids. Germline V gene lookup returns CDR1 LGHDT and CDR2 YNNKEL (reference sequence). For the CDR3, the DNA is TGTGCCAGCAGCCAAGGGTCAGGCACCGGGGAGCTGTTTTTT. Translated: CASSQGSGTGELFF.

This clonotype showed up many times. V usage is TRBV20-1 and J usage is TRBJ2-7; 7 bases align to TRBD2. In germline, CDR1 is DFQATT, CDR2 SNEGSKA (reference sequence). The CDR3 runs 16 residues. Losses at the gene ends were 0 bases for V and 7 bases for J; bases not matched to a gene: 15. The CDR3 coding sequence is TGCAGTGCTAGAGATTTGAACGGGAGGTACCTACGGGAGCAGTACTTC. The encoded protein is CSARDLNGRYLREQYF.

This clonotype was counted at least ten times. This chain uses TRBV7-3 with TRBJ2-1; 8 nucleotides align to TRBD2. The V gene end was trimmed by 2 bases and the J gene end by 0 bases; junction bases not matched to a gene: 15. Germline V gene data show CDR1 as SGHTA and CDR2 as FQGTGA. This CDR3 has 20 amino acids. CDR3 residues: CASSLSPPTSGSSSYNEQFF. Here the CDR3 DNA reads TGTGCCAGCAGCTTATCCCCCCCTACTAGCGGCTCTAGCTCCTACAATGAGCAGTTCTTC.

This clonotype was recorded a few times. CDR3 nucleotides: TGTGCCAGCAGTCCACAGAAAGGCGGGTCGACAGGCCTACTTGAGCAGTTCTTC. Its protein product is CASSPQKGGSTGLLEQFF. The chain employs TRBV6-6 and TRBJ2-1, with a tentative D call TRBD1 (6 bases). Germline V lookup: CDR1 MNHNY, CDR2 SVGAGI (reference sequence). The CDR3 has 18 residues. The V and J ends lost 5 bases and 9 bases respectively, with 29 bases between them.

This clonotype was counted at least ten times. This chain links TRBV6-6 with TRBJ1-4; D is possibly TRBD1 (5 bases). The CDR3 is 17 residues long. CDR1 MNHNY and CDR2 SVGAGI come from the germline V gene (reference sequence). With 7 bases removed from V and 14 bases from J, the gap between germline ends came to 32 bases. The CDR3 loop is CASTDPGHKVGGMGLFF. CDR3 coding DNA: TGTGCCAGCACTGATCCTGGACACAAAGTCGGGGGAATGGGGCTGTTTTTT.

This clonotype was detected ten times or more. The V and J genes are TRBV6-6 and TRBJ1-3; no clear D. This CDR3 contains 14 residues. CDR1 and CDR2 from the germline V gene are MNHNY and SVGAGI (reference sequence). Trimming shortened V by 4 bases and J by 0 bases, and 7 bases separated the two germline ends. Here the CDR3 reads CASSLKISGNTIYF. The CDR3 nucleotides are TGTGCCAGCAGTTTGAAGATCTCTGGAAACACCATATATTTT.